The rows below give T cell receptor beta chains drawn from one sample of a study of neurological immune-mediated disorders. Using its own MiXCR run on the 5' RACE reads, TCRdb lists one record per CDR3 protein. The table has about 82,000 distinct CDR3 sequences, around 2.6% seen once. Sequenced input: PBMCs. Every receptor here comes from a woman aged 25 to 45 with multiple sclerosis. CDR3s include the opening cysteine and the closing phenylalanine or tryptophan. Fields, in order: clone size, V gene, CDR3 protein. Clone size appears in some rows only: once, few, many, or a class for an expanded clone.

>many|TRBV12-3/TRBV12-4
CASTSPQGVGGYTF
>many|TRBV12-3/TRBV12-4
CASSLASGANVLTF
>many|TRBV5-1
CATQREENNEQFF
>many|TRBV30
CAWRDYYEQYF
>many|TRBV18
CASSPPGGGQPQHF
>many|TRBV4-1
CASSRRGGNQPQHF
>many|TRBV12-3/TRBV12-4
CASSGRGGLPYNEQFF
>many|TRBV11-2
CASSLLMRLSSGANVLTF
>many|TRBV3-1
CASSPVPGQGLTGYTF
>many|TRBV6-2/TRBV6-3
CAVRDHWPQETQYF
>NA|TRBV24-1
CATERAGGYNEQFF
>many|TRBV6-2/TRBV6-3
CASRSTNQPQHF
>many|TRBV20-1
CSAHGTVGTENF
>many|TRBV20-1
CSATYLGNEQYF
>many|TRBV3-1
CASSHGRGSTPYEQYF
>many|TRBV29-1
CSVGREAGELFF
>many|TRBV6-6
CASSLYAQLNTEAFF
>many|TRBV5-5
CASSPWGPNEKLFF
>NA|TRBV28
CASSPGGRLYDTQYF
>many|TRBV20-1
CSARLAGTGGEQFF
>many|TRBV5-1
CASSEGTANYEQYF
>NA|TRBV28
CASSLPGTGNYGYTF
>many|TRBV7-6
CASSLEAQIGTGELFF
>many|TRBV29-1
CSVEKARAEAFF
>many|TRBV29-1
CSVDPSGLADEQFF
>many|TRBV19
CATTPGQGRYEQYF
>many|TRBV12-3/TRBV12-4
CASTRLRSHNEQFF